A single sample gave rise to the 28 T cell receptor beta chains below, sequenced in a study of blood T cell repertoires in COVID-19. Method: immunoSEQ multiplex PCR; TCRdb's copy keeps in-frame clones and lacks some. The sample includes around 69,000 clones, about four fifths of them seen just once. What was sequenced was peripheral blood. These receptors all stem from an older woman with acute or convalescent COVID-19.

The gene calls are TRBV6-4 and TRBJ1-2; D gene ambiguous. Germline CDR1 and CDR2: MRHNA and SNTAGT. V lost 8 bases and J lost 0, with 13 bases in between. This CDR3 is 14 amino acids long. CDR3 DNA: TGTGCCAGCCCGGTCCCCCATGCTAACTATGGCTACACCTTC. This gives the protein CASPVPHANYGYTF.

This clone has more than one count but fewer than ten. This sequence joins TRBV29-1 and TRBJ2-4; D is perhaps TRBD2 (6 bases). The V end was cut by 7 bases, the J end by 8 bases, with 18 bases between. The CDR3 totals 13 residues. The germline V gene encodes CDR1 SQVTM and CDR2 ANQGSEA. The CDR3 protein is CSAGGLKWDIQYF. The CDR3 coding sequence is TGCAGCGCCGGGGGACTTAAGTGGGACATTCAGTACTTC.

In its sample, this clone was seen once. This CDR3 reads CASSFPGWANQPQHF. The CDR3, as DNA: TGTGCCAGCAGTTTTCCCGGCTGGGCCAATCAGCCCCAGCATTTT. The chain has TRBV28 and TRBJ1-5; no clear D. Between the trimmed V and J ends, which lost 3 bases and 3 bases, there was a span of 12 bases. Per germline, CDR1 MDHEN and CDR2 SYDVKM. The CDR3 runs 15 residues.

This chain connects TRBV18 to TRBJ2-7, with TRBD1 matching over 7 bases. With 5 bases clipped from V and 0 bases from J, the junction kept 1 base outside the gene matches. From germline, CDR1 is KGHSH and CDR2 LQKENI. This CDR3 contains 13 residues. The CDR3 sequence: CASSDRVSYEQYF. For the CDR3, the DNA is TGTGCCAGCTCAGACAGGGTCTCCTACGAGCAGTACTTC.

The chain combines TRBV9 with TRBJ1-2; 7 positions match TRBD1. Losses at the gene ends were 3 bases for V and 6 bases for J; bases not matched to a gene: 5. This CDR3 has 13 residues. CDR1 and CDR2 from the germline V gene are SGDLS and YYNGEE. The CDR3, as DNA: TGTGCCAGCAGCGCGGGACAGTTTAATGGCTACACCTTC. This codes for CASSAGQFNGYTF. Filled out from reference TRBV9 and TRBJ1-2, the complete variable domain reads DSGVTQTPKHLITATGQRVTLRCSPRSGDLSVYWYQQSLDQGLQFLIQYYNGEERAKGNILERFSAQQFPDLHSELNLSSLELGDSALYFCASSAGQFNGYTFGSGTRLTVV.

The gene calls are TRBV25-1 and TRBJ1-6; D is possibly TRBD1 (5 bases). Germline CDR1 is MGHDK and CDR2 is SYGVNS. V shed 7 bases and J shed 10 bases, with 14 bases lying between them. CDR3 length: 13 residues. CDR3 sequence: CASTQSGHSPLHF. The CDR3, as DNA: TGTGCCAGCACCCAATCAGGACACTCACCCCTCCACTTT.

This clone appeared a single time. The genes are TRBV10-3 and TRBJ1-4; 8 bases are shared with TRBD1. The length of the CDR3 is 13 residues. Germline V gene data show CDR1 as ENHRY and CDR2 as SYGVKD. The V gene end was trimmed by 2 bases and the J gene end by 7 bases; junction bases not matched to a gene: 0. CDR3 sequence (DNA): TGTGCCATCAGTGAGGGACAGGGTGAAAAACTGTTTTTT. As protein: CAISEGQGEKLFF.

The chain joins TRBV21-1 to TRBJ2-1; TRBD2 is the table's D call, not checked against the DNA. TRBV21-1 is annotated as a pseudogene. The CDR3 consists of 16 residues. CDR3 amino acids: CASSNRWRPNYNEQFF. The CDR3 DNA reads as TGTGCCAGCAGCAACAGGTGGAGGCCAAACTACAATGAGCAGTTCTTC.

The V and J genes are TRBV7-3 and TRBJ2-1; D is possibly TRBD2 (6 bases). Germline V CDR1 and CDR2: SGHTA, FQGTGA. This CDR3 has 15 residues. Trimming pared 1 base from V and 4 bases from J, leaving 11 bases between. CDR3 in DNA: TGTGCCAGCAGCTTAATGATGGGGAGGTACAATGAGCAGTTCTTC. This gives the protein CASSLMMGRYNEQFF. The whole variable domain, filled in from reference TRBV7-3 and TRBJ2-1, reads GAGVSQTPSNKVTEKGKYVELRCDPISGHTALYWYRQSLGQGPEFLIYFQGTGAADDSGLPNDRFFAVRPEGSVSTLKIQRTERGDSAVYLCASSLMMGRYNEQFFGPGTRLTVL.

The chain uses TRBV28 and TRBJ1-2; D gene uncertain. Trimming cost V 6 bases and J 4 bases, with 9 bases left between them. The CDR3 length is 12 residues. From germline, CDR1 is MDHEN and CDR2 SYDVKM. Here the CDR3 reads CASSVTGYGYTF. CDR3 coding DNA: TGTGCCAGCAGCGTAACTGGCTATGGCTACACCTTC.

The rearrangement uses TRBV18 and TRBJ1-1, with D uncertain. This CDR3 has 14 amino acids. Germline CDR1 KGHSH, CDR2 LQKENI. The V gene lost 6 bases and the J gene lost 2 bases, with 13 bases spanning the gap. The CDR3 sequence: CASSRIDYNTEAFF. DNA of the CDR3: TGTGCCAGCTCCCGCATAGATTATAACACTGAAGCTTTCTTT.

The chain couples TRBV7-9 to TRBJ1-1; D is possibly TRBD1 (5 bases). CDR1 is SEHNR, CDR2 FQNEAQ, per germline (reference sequence). CDR3 length: 13 amino acids. Trimming cost V 0 bases and J 6 bases, with 8 bases left between them. DNA of the CDR3: TGTGCCAGCAGCTTAGCGACGGGGGCTGAAGCTTTCTTT. This encodes CASSLATGAEAFF.

The chain combines TRBV27 with TRBJ2-7; 9 bases match TRBD2. Losses at the gene ends were 2 bases for V and 0 bases for J; bases not matched to a gene: 2. The germline V gene has CDR1 MNHEY and CDR2 SMNVEV (reference sequence). CDR3 length equals 15 residues. The CDR3 DNA reads as TGTGCCAGCAGTTTAACTAGCGGGTTCTCCTACGAGCAGTACTTC. Translation gives CASSLTSGFSYEQYF.

For the CDR3, the DNA is TGTGCCAGTAGACCCGGGACAGGGGGCGAGTCACCCCTCCACTTT. Encoded protein: CASRPGTGGESPLHF. This chain uses TRBV19 with TRBJ1-6, with 12 bases lining up with TRBD1. Germline V gives CDR1 LNHDA, CDR2 SQIVND (reference sequence). J was trimmed by 10 bases and V by 6 bases; bases with no gene match: 7. CDR3 length: 15 amino acids.

The chain couples TRBV5-1 to TRBJ2-7, with unresolved D. Trimming cost V 1 base and J 2 bases, with 4 bases left between them. The CDR3 extends over 12 amino acids. Germline V CDR1 and CDR2: SGHRS, YFSETQ. As DNA, the CDR3 is TGCGCCAGCAGCTTGACAGCCTACGAGCAGTACTTC. Its translation is CASSLTAYEQYF.

The chain links TRBV18 to TRBJ1-4; tentatively, D is TRBD1 (5 bases). The CDR3 loop spans 15 amino acids. Per the germline V gene, CDR1 is KGHSH and CDR2 is LQKENI. V lost 4 bases, J lost 8 bases, and 17 bases lay in between. The CDR3 DNA reads TGTGCCAGCTCACGAGTAGGGGCCCAGGGAGAAAAACTGTTTTTT. Amino acids: CASSRVGAQGEKLFF.

This chain connects TRBV4-2 to TRBJ2-7, with 12 bases aligning to TRBD2. The CDR3 consists of 18 residues. Germline V CDR1 and CDR2: LGHNA, YNFKEQ. J was trimmed by 7 bases and V by 0 bases; bases with no gene match: 13. The CDR3 region has the DNA TGTGCCAGCAGCCAAGATCAGGGACTAGCGGGCCACCGTCTAGAGCAGTACTTC. As protein: CASSQDQGLAGHRLEQYF.

The chain recombines TRBV19 with TRBJ2-7, with D possibly being TRBD1 (6 bases). The CDR3 consists of 14 residues. Germline CDR1 and CDR2: LNHDA and SQIVND (reference sequence). V dropped 1 base and J dropped 2 bases, with 9 bases sitting between them. The CDR3, as DNA: TGTGCCAGTAGTATAGGGACAGCGACCTACGAGCAGTACTTC. It is translated as CASSIGTATYEQYF.

This rearrangement joins TRBV3-1 (or the pseudogene TRBV3-2) to TRBJ1-4; D unclear. V lost 1 base to trimming and J lost 7 bases, with 7 bases between them. In germline, CDR1 is LGHDT, CDR2 YNNKEL (reference sequence). The CDR3 is made up of 13 amino acids. This CDR3 reads CASSQGPGEKLFF. The CDR3 region has the DNA TGTGCCAGCAGCCAAGGACCGGGTGAAAAACTGTTTTTT.

The chain uses TRBV15 and TRBJ1-4; possibly TRBD1 for D (5 bases). The germline V gene encodes CDR1 LNHNV and CDR2 YYDKDF (reference sequence). CDR3 length: 15 residues. The V end was cut by 6 bases, the J end by 4 bases, with 15 bases between. The CDR3 loop is CATRGRGSLNEKLFF. For the CDR3, the DNA is TGTGCCACCAGGGGCCGGGGGAGCCTTAATGAAAAACTGTTTTTT.

The chain has TRBV29-1 and TRBJ2-1, with 9 bases lining up with TRBD2. This CDR3 has 15 residues. V shed 2 bases and J 10 bases; nucleotides not matched to a gene: 12. The germline gives CDR1 SQVTM, CDR2 ANQGSEA. In DNA form, the CDR3 reads TGCAGCGTTGAACGGGGGGCTAGCGGGGCCTTAGAGCAGTTCTTC. Residues: CSVERGASGALEQFF.

This clone was detected only once. The V call is TRBV10-3, the J call TRBJ1-5; no definite D call. V was clipped by 2 bases and J by 7 bases, with 18 bases between them. CDR1 is ENHRY and CDR2 is SYGVKD in the germline V gene. The CDR3 spans 16 residues. The chain's CDR3 is CAISEGDGGSGQPQHF. The CDR3 nucleotides read TGTGCCATCAGTGAGGGGGATGGAGGCTCAGGACAGCCCCAGCATTTT.

The chain couples TRBV9 to TRBJ2-3; D not certain. Trimming removed 7 bases from V and 11 bases from J, with 17 bases in between. Looked up from germline, CDR1 is SGDLS and CDR2 is YYNGEE. This CDR3 comprises 12 residues. Here the CDR3 reads CASFQRRVWQYF. The CDR3, as DNA: TGTGCCAGCTTTCAGCGTCGAGTCTGGCAGTATTTT.

The genes are TRBV18 and TRBJ1-1; no clear D gene. The germline CDR1 and CDR2 sequences are KGHSH and LQKENI. Trimming took off 4 bases at V and 0 bases at J, with 12 bases between the two ends. This CDR3 spans 15 amino acids. The CDR3 DNA is TGTGCCAGCTCACGAGGCAGAACTGTGAACACTGAAGCTTTCTTT. Its translation is CASSRGRTVNTEAFF.

The chain has TRBV5-1 and TRBJ1-1; the match to TRBD1 covers 9 bases. Germline loops: CDR1 SGHRS, CDR2 YFSETQ. The CDR3 contains 15 residues. With V trimmed by 4 bases and J by 4 bases, 8 bases remained unmatched. The CDR3 sequence: CASSRGGQGVTEAFF. Here the CDR3 DNA reads TGCGCCAGCAGCAGGGGGGGACAGGGAGTCACTGAAGCTTTCTTT.

This rearrangement joins TRBV5-1 to TRBJ1-2; 7 bases map to TRBD1. The V gene end was trimmed by 2 bases and the J gene end by 2 bases; junction bases not matched to a gene: 3. Germline-derived CDR1 and CDR2 are SGHRS and YFSETQ. This CDR3 is 14 amino acids long. CDR3 amino acids: CASSFRDSNYGYTF. As DNA, the CDR3 is TGCGCCAGCAGCTTCCGGGACAGCAACTATGGCTACACCTTC.

The chain uses TRBV28 and TRBJ2-1, with 7 bases aligning to TRBD2. This CDR3 has 15 residues. The trim removed 3 bases at V and 5 bases at J, leaving 7 bases unmatched. Looked up from germline, CDR1 is MDHEN and CDR2 is SYDVKM. CDR3 coding DNA: TGTGCCAGCAGTTTTGGCGCGGGAGCCCACAATGAGCAGTTCTTC. Protein sequence: CASSFGAGAHNEQFF.

The rearrangement joins TRBV3-1 (or the pseudogene TRBV3-2) to TRBJ1-1, with TRBD1 identical over 9 bases. The CDR3 sequence is 17 residues long. V trimming: 1 base; J trimming: 1 base; junction bases outside the gene matches: 7. CDR1 is LGHDT, CDR2 YNNKEL, per germline (reference sequence). DNA for the CDR3: TGTGCCAGCAGCCAAGCTGACAGGGGGGTCAGGAACACTGAAGCTTTCTTT. Protein product: CASSQADRGVRNTEAFF.